Shown below are 29 T cell receptor beta chains from a single sample sequenced in a study of T cell responses to AZD1222 COVID-19 vaccine. The table came from immunoSEQ multiplex PCR; TCRdb's copy has only in-frame clones and leaves some out. The profile shows roughly 70,000 clones, about 83% of them singletons. Sequencing was performed on peripheral blood, taken 28 days after the second AZD1222 dose. Receptor source: an adult who received the AZD1222 COVID-19 vaccine.

The chain has TRBV4-3 and TRBJ1-5; the D is unclear. Germline CDR1 and CDR2: LGHNA and YSLEER. This CDR3 has 15 residues. V lost 0 bases to trimming and J lost 4 bases, with 10 bases between them. As DNA, the CDR3 is TGCGCCAGCAGCCAAGATTGGCAGGATAATCAGCCCCAGCATTTT. The encoded protein is CASSQDWQDNQPQHF.

The chain combines TRBV3-1 (or the pseudogene TRBV3-2) with TRBJ1-5; 7 bases fit TRBD1. The CDR3 is 14 amino acids. J was trimmed by 7 bases and V by 5 bases; bases with no gene match: 8. Per germline, CDR1 LGHDT and CDR2 YNNKEL (reference sequence). The CDR3 reads CASSSGQEGQPQHF. CDR3 DNA sequence: TGTGCCAGCAGCAGTGGACAGGAAGGGCAGCCCCAGCATTTT.

V gene TRBV12-3 or TRBV12-4 combines with J gene TRBJ1-1; 7 bases align to TRBD1. With 3 bases clipped from V and 3 bases from J, the junction kept 1 base outside the gene matches. The CDR3 loop spans 13 amino acids. As DNA, the CDR3 is TGTGCCAGCAGTTTCGGGACAGACACTGAAGCTTTCTTT. Protein: CASSFGTDTEAFF.

V and J are TRBV5-6 and TRBJ1-1; D gene uncertain. The CDR3 spans 12 residues. The V gene's germline CDR1 is SGHDT and CDR2 YYEEEE. Trimming removed 2 bases from V and 3 bases from J, with 5 bases in between. This CDR3 reads CASSLRYTEAFF. The CDR3 DNA reads TGTGCCAGCAGCTTACGGTACACTGAAGCTTTCTTT.

The chain is built from TRBV6-2 or TRBV6-3 and TRBJ1-5; D gene ambiguous. The CDR3 length is 13 residues. V was clipped by 2 bases and J by 7 bases, with 9 bases between them. CDR1 and CDR2 from the germline V gene are MNHEY and SVGEGT. This CDR3 is CASSYAGEQPQHF. The CDR3 DNA reads as TGTGCCAGCAGTTACGCCGGAGAGCAGCCCCAGCATTTT.

The rearrangement links TRBV2 to TRBJ1-5; 9 nucleotides line up with TRBD1. J gave up 7 bases and V 4 bases, and 14 bases lay outside the gene matches. The CDR3 covers 17 residues. Germline-derived CDR1 and CDR2 are SNHLY and FYNNEI. This CDR3 is CASSGPLGTGLGQPQHF. The DNA of the CDR3 is TGTGCCAGCAGTGGACCCCTCGGGACAGGGCTCGGGCAGCCCCAGCATTTT.

This clone was observed a handful of times. V is TRBV7-9 and J is TRBJ2-3, with TRBD2 identical over 13 bases. Trimming cost V 2 bases and J 7 bases; bases outside gene matches: 3. The CDR3 is 15 amino acids. From germline, CDR1 is SEHNR and CDR2 FQNEAQ (reference sequence). The CDR3 DNA sequence: TGTGCCAGCAGCTTAATGGGACTAGCGGGACATACGCAGTATTTT. Translating gives CASSLMGLAGHTQYF.

The J gene is TRBJ2-1, the V gene TRBV6-5; TRBD2 agrees at 7 bases. The CDR3 length is 16 residues. Germline loops: CDR1 MNHEY, CDR2 SVGAGI. With V trimmed by 4 bases and J by 0 bases, 6 bases remained unmatched. This chain's CDR3 is CASSWGGPSSYNEQFF. CDR3 DNA sequence: TGTGCCAGCAGTTGGGGGGGTCCCAGCTCCTACAATGAGCAGTTCTTC.

J is TRBJ2-3 and V is TRBV29-1, with 14 nucleotides matching TRBD2. The CDR3 extends over 16 amino acids. The V gene's germline CDR1 is SQVTM and CDR2 ANQGSEA. After removal of 3 bases from V and 2 bases from J, the junction contained 4 bases not matched to a gene. The CDR3 coding sequence is TGCAGCGTTGAGGGGACTAGCGGGGGAATCACAGATACGCAGTATTTT. It codes for CSVEGTSGGITDTQYF.

As DNA, the CDR3 is TGTGCCAGCAGCGGGGACAGTAACTCTGGAAACACCATATATTTT. Its translation is CASSGDSNSGNTIYF. J is TRBJ1-3 and V is TRBV7-8, with 7 bases matching TRBD1. CDR1 is SGHVS, CDR2 FQNEAQ, per germline. This CDR3 contains 15 residues. V was clipped by 5 bases and J by 0 bases; unmatched bases: 4.

This chain connects TRBV30 to TRBJ2-7, with 8 bases matching TRBD2. The V gene's germline CDR1 is GTSNPN and CDR2 SVGIG (reference sequence). V shed 3 bases and J 6 bases; nucleotides not matched to a gene: 7. This CDR3 contains 13 residues. The CDR3 nucleotides read TGTGCCTGGAGCGCGGGGGGTCGGAGCGAGCAGTACTTC. Translated, it gives CAWSAGGRSEQYF.

This chain joins TRBV7-9 and TRBJ1-1; the match to TRBD1 covers 9 bases. The CDR3 spans 16 residues. With V trimmed by 2 bases and J by 4 bases, 8 bases remained unmatched. Germline V gives CDR1 SEHNR, CDR2 FQNEAQ (reference sequence). The CDR3 loop reads CASSLNTDRGGTEAFF. The CDR3 coding sequence is TGTGCCAGCAGCTTAAATACGGACAGGGGAGGCACTGAAGCTTTCTTT.

This clone was detected only once. V and J are TRBV5-6 and TRBJ1-2; possible D gene TRBD1, 5 bases. This CDR3 region has 14 residues. CDR1 is SGHDT, CDR2 YYEEEE, per germline. V was pared by 2 bases and J by 3 bases, with 11 bases between. The CDR3, as DNA: TGTGCCAGCAGCTTTTGGCAGGGTGACTATGGCTACACCTTC. Protein product: CASSFWQGDYGYTF.

This chain links TRBV18 with TRBJ1-1; D gene uncertain. The V end lost 3 bases, the J end lost 1 base, and 6 bases lay between the germline ends. Germline V gene lookup returns CDR1 KGHSH and CDR2 LQKENI. The CDR3 consists of 13 residues. CDR3 protein: CASSPQANTEAFF. In DNA form, the CDR3 reads TGTGCCAGCTCACCCCAAGCGAACACTGAAGCTTTCTTT. Drawing the rest from reference TRBV18 and TRBJ1-1, the complete variable domain is NAGVMQNPRHLVRRRGQEARLRCSPMKGHSHVYWYRQLPEEGLKFMVYLQKENIIDESGMPKERFSAEFPKEGPSILRIQQVVRGDSAAYFCASSPQANTEAFFGQGTRLTVV.

The V and J genes are TRBV30 and TRBJ1-5, with D hard to call. Looked up from germline, CDR1 is GTSNPN and CDR2 is SVGIG (reference sequence). Trimming cost V 2 bases and J 6 bases, with 14 bases left between them. This CDR3 has 14 amino acids. The CDR3: CAWSSGNSGQPQHF. In DNA form, the CDR3 reads TGTGCCTGGAGTTCCGGGAATAGCGGTCAGCCCCAGCATTTT.

The V gene is TRBV6-5, the J gene TRBJ1-4; TRBD1 matches 7 bases. From germline, CDR1 is MNHEY and CDR2 SVGAGI. This CDR3 has 15 residues. V lost 6 bases and J lost 5; bases outside the gene matches: 9. The CDR3 loop is CASRKGDSRNEKLFF. In nucleotides, the CDR3 is TGTGCCAGCAGAAAGGGGGACAGTAGAAATGAAAAACTGTTTTTT.

V gene TRBV4-3 combines with J gene TRBJ1-1; weak D call: TRBD1 (5 bases). V was pared by 0 bases and J by 14 bases, with 22 bases between. The germline gives CDR1 LGHNA, CDR2 YSLEER. The CDR3 extends over 15 amino acids. CDR3: CASSQDLRGTLSQFF. The CDR3 DNA sequence: TGCGCCAGCAGCCAAGATTTGAGGGGAACACTGAGCCAATTCTTT.

The rearrangement links TRBV5-6 to TRBJ1-3, with unresolved D. V gave up 0 bases and J gave up 0 bases, with 7 bases separating them. CDR3 length: 15 residues. Germline-derived CDR1 and CDR2 are SGHDT and YYEEEE. CDR3: CASSLDHHSGNTIYF. The CDR3 DNA is TGTGCCAGCAGCTTGGACCACCACTCTGGAAACACCATATATTTT.

This clone is medium-sized within its sample. The V gene is TRBV9, the J gene TRBJ1-1, with a possible D match to TRBD1 (5 bases). Germline V lookup: CDR1 SGDLS, CDR2 YYNGEE. The CDR3 sequence is 15 residues long. The V and J ends lost 3 bases and 0 bases respectively, with 12 bases between them. Written as DNA, the CDR3 is TGTGCCAGCAGCGCAAGTCGGGGGATGAACACTGAAGCTTTCTTT. Its protein is CASSASRGMNTEAFF.

The rearrangement joins TRBV7-8 to TRBJ1-3; D is uncertain. The CDR3 extends over 15 amino acids. V dropped 1 base and J dropped 0 bases, with 7 bases sitting between them. Germline V lookup: CDR1 SGHVS, CDR2 FQNEAQ. The CDR3 nucleotides are TGTGCCAGCAGCTTAGGAAGAGTCTCTGGAAACACCATATATTTT. Protein: CASSLGRVSGNTIYF.

The rearrangement joins TRBV6-5 to TRBJ2-7, with 8 bases fitting TRBD1. Unmatched junction bases numbered 10, after V lost 5 bases and J lost 4 bases. The CDR3 has 15 residues. Germline V gene data show CDR1 as MNHEY and CDR2 as SVGAGI. This CDR3 is CASSTRTGQGYEQYF. As DNA, the CDR3 is TGTGCCAGCAGTACCCGGACAGGGCAGGGGTACGAGCAGTACTTC.

The V and J genes are TRBV6-2 or TRBV6-3 and TRBJ2-5; D not certain. Per germline, CDR1 MNHEY and CDR2 SVGEGT. Trimming pared 1 base from V and 4 bases from J, leaving 4 bases between. The CDR3 contains 12 residues. CDR3 amino acids: CASSYWGETQYF. CDR3 in DNA: TGTGCCAGCAGTTACTGGGGAGAGACCCAGTACTTC.

The chain joins TRBV25-1 to TRBJ1-2; D is perhaps TRBD1 (5 bases). V shed 5 bases and J shed 3 bases, with 16 bases lying between them. CDR1 and CDR2 from the germline V gene are MGHDK and SYGVNS. CDR3 length equals 15 residues. The CDR3 bases are TGTGCCAGCAGTAGGGACCCCCACCGGGACTATGGCTACACCTTC. This gives the protein CASSRDPHRDYGYTF.

This clone counts as medium-sized. The genes are TRBV5-1 and TRBJ2-3, with 8 bases identical to TRBD2. Germline V gene sequence: CDR1 SGHRS, CDR2 YFSETQ. The ends lost 0 bases at V and 7 bases at J; junction bases unmatched: 16. The CDR3 loop spans 18 amino acids. CDR3 sequence: CASSLVPFEAGALNTQYF. As DNA, the CDR3 is TGCGCCAGCAGCTTGGTGCCCTTCGAAGCGGGGGCCCTAAATACGCAGTATTTT.

The CDR3 bases are TGTGCCAGCAGCTTAGGAGGGGGGCAGTACAATGAGCAGTTCTTC. Protein product: CASSLGGGQYNEQFF. V gene TRBV11-3 combines with J gene TRBJ2-1; D tentatively fits TRBD1 or TRBD2 (6 bases each). The V gene lost 1 base and the J gene lost 4 bases, with 11 bases spanning the gap. Germline CDR1 reads SGHNT; CDR2 reads YENEEA. The CDR3 spans 15 residues.

This clone was seen a single time. The V call is TRBV27, the J call TRBJ2-1; 10 nucleotides align to TRBD2. CDR1 MNHEY and CDR2 SMNVEV come from the germline V gene (reference sequence). The CDR3 is 16 residues long. J gave up 8 bases and V 5 bases, and 12 bases lay outside the gene matches. CDR3 sequence (DNA): TGTGCCAGCAGTCCTAGCGGGGGTCCCCGGGGGTATGAGCAGTTCTTC. This sequence encodes CASSPSGGPRGYEQFF.

The table lists this clone with a few counts. V and J are TRBV18 and TRBJ1-5; D is perhaps TRBD1 (5 bases). The V and J ends lost 3 bases and 2 bases respectively, with 11 bases between them. CDR1 KGHSH and CDR2 LQKENI come from the germline V gene. There are 15 residues in the CDR3. CDR3 DNA sequence: TGTGCCAGCTCACCGTCAGGGTCGCGCAATCAGCCCCAGCATTTT. It specifies CASSPSGSRNQPQHF.

The chain joins TRBV5-4 to TRBJ2-5, with D perhaps matching TRBD2 (6 bases). V lost 4 bases and J 5 bases, leaving 12 bases between the germline ends. In germline, CDR1 is SGHNT, CDR2 YYREEE (reference sequence). This CDR3 is 13 amino acids long. The CDR3 region is CASSPEGGETQYF. CDR3 sequence (DNA): TGTGCCAGCAGCCCGGAGGGTGGCGAGACCCAGTACTTC.

The J gene is TRBJ1-1, the V gene TRBV11-2, with D tentatively TRBD1 (5 bases). The CDR3 is made up of 14 amino acids. V lost 5 bases, J lost 0 bases, and 10 bases lay in between. Germline assignment: CDR1 SGHAT and CDR2 FQNNGV. CDR3 amino acids: CASSLGQLNTEAFF. The CDR3 bases are TGTGCCAGCAGCCTGGGGCAGTTGAACACTGAAGCTTTCTTT.